This T cell receptor beta chain was sequenced in a study of a mutant IDH1 vaccine in newly diagnosed glioma. Study-wide background: Of treated patients, approximately 62% were men and approximately 40% women, averaging around 39 years. Earlier treatment was radiotherapy, temozolomide, or both, with most getting both.

The CDR3 spans 13 residues. Germline V gene data show CDR1 as SQVTM and CDR2 as ANQGSEA. With 7 bases removed from V and 1 base from J, the gap between germline ends came to 14 bases. This clone was observed a single time. What it recognizes is unknown. Assay used: immunoSEQ multiplex PCR; TCRdb lists only in-frame clones, some missing. The sample consists of 45,000 to 70,000 clones, approximately 92% of them appearing once. Study-level results: Evidence of vaccine-induced immune responses was documented in around 93% of patients.

Time point in this sample: baseline, week 1 (first vaccination visit). Treatment in this sample: pre-vaccination baseline after standard-of-care therapy. Every donor had a new WHO grade 3 or 4 astrocytoma that was IDH1-mutant, with loss of nuclear ATRX. The specimen comprised PBMCs, sampled from a glioma patient treated with radiotherapy, temozolomide or both. The TCR comes from a man aged 45-60 years with glioma. The J gene is TRBJ2-7, the V gene TRBV29-1, with D possibly matching TRBD1 (6 bases). The DNA of the CDR3 is TGCAGCGCTCGGGGACATATGTCCTACGAGCAGTACTTC. It translates to CSARGHMSYEQYF.